The T cell receptor (beta chain) described here comes from a study of blood T cell repertoires in COVID-19. About the study: Acute and convalescent COVID-19 samples came from the United States, Italy and Spain. Sample material is recorded as cDNA or gDNA derived from T cells, B-cell-depleted T cells, or PBMCs.

The CDR3 loop spans 15 amino acids. CDR1 is SGDLS, CDR2 YYNGEE, per germline. The V end was cut by 3 bases, the J end by 1 base, with 14 bases between. Only one count was recorded for this clone. Source study methods: The assay estimated nucleated cells by amplifying reference gene primers. This table comes from immunoSEQ multiplex PCR, and its TCRdb copy is limited to in-frame clones, with some not included. From that table come the V and J calls and clone size; the DNA was used to work out D and trimming. This table holds 250,000 to 300,000 clones, 90% to 95% found once. Sequenced sample: peripheral blood. The receptor's source is a woman younger than 45 with COVID-19, enrolled during active disease. The chain combines TRBV9 with TRBJ2-7; maybe TRBD1 (6 bases). CDR3 nucleotides: TGTGCCAGCAGCGCAAGGACAGATTCTTCCTACGAGCAGTACTTC. Translated: CASSARTDSSYEQYF. Looking up the rest from reference TRBV9 and TRBJ2-7 gives the full variable domain: DSGVTQTPKHLITATGQRVTLRCSPRSGDLSVYWYQQSLDQGLQFLIQYYNGEERAKGNILERFSAQQFPDLHSELNLSSLELGDSALYFCASSARTDSSYEQYFGPGTRLTVT.